This T cell receptor (beta chain) was recorded in a study of CD8 T cells in Susac syndrome. The J segment lost 0 bases and the V segment lost 4 bases, leaving 6 bases of the junction unmatched. Germline CDR1 and CDR2: MGHDK and SYGVNS. The CDR3 consists of 16 residues. It was with random hexamers that roughly 0.45 to 1 ug RNA was reverse transcribed. TCRdb analysed the immunoSEQ multiplex PCR reads with MiXCR anew, one entry per CDR3 protein. The data show about 150,000 distinct CDR3 sequences, roughly nine tenths seen once. J is TRBJ1-1 and V is TRBV25-1; 9 bases line up with TRBD1. Material for sequencing was CD4+ T cells from PBMCs. The receptor's source is a human donor in good health. The CDR3 DNA reads as TGTGCCAGCAGTGGTCCCGGGACAGGGATGAACACTGAAGCTTTCTTT. It is translated as CASSGPGTGMNTEAFF.